Below are 22 T cell receptor beta chains sequenced from a single sample in a study of monozygotic twins with cystic fibrosis (dated by TCRdb to about 2021). Library preparation used the immunoSEQ multiplex PCR assay. The clones in this table, taken by TCRdb from immuneACCESS, are in-frame only. Not every clone is retained; where verified, under half of the shortfall comes from an unresolved V gene, and the cause of the rest is unknown. Here the sample has 9,500 to 12,000 clones; approximately 99.4% occur a single time. The top ten hold around 0.43% of the sample. The source material was blood. These receptors were obtained from a young man with cystic fibrosis.

The J gene is TRBJ2-2, the V gene TRBV5-1; 9 bases match TRBD1. Losses at the gene ends were 0 bases for V and 4 bases for J; bases not matched to a gene: 7. The CDR3 contains 17 residues. CDR1 SGHRS and CDR2 YFSETQ come from the germline V gene. The CDR3 nucleotides are TGCGCCAGCAGCTTGGATGGGACAGGGTCGGGCACCGGGGAGCTGTTTTTT. The encoded protein is CASSLDGTGSGTGELFF.

The chain couples TRBV5-1 to TRBJ2-7, with a possible D match to TRBD2 (6 bases). CDR1 is SGHRS, CDR2 YFSETQ, per germline. This CDR3 is built from 14 residues. Trimming removed 4 bases at V and 0 bases at J, with 11 bases between. The CDR3 spells CASSPRRGSYEQYF. The CDR3 region has the DNA TGCGCCAGCAGCCCGAGGAGGGGCTCCTACGAGCAGTACTTC.

DNA of the CDR3: TGTGCCAGCAGCTTAAATCCCGGGGGGGCCACAGATACGCAGTATTTT. Its translation: CASSLNPGGATDTQYF. This chain connects TRBV7-2 to TRBJ2-3, with 8 bases that match TRBD2. Germline trimming cut 2 bases from V and 2 bases from J; bases unmatched to any gene: 6. The CDR3 is 16 amino acids. Germline CDR1 is SGHTA and CDR2 is FQGNSA.

V usage is TRBV27 and J usage is TRBJ2-7, with TRBD1 as a possible D gene (6 bases). Trimming removed 4 bases from V and 0 bases from J, with 10 bases in between. The CDR3 totals 14 residues. Looked up from germline, CDR1 is MNHEY and CDR2 is SMNVEV (reference sequence). CDR3 bases: TGTGCCAGCAGTTCCGGGACACTCTCCTACGAGCAGTACTTC. Residues: CASSSGTLSYEQYF.

CDR3 bases: TGTGCCAGTAGTATGGGGGGGCGTCAGCCCCAGCATTTT. Protein product: CASSMGGRQPQHF. The chain is built from TRBV19 and TRBJ1-5; D may be TRBD1 (6 bases). Germline loops: CDR1 LNHDA, CDR2 SQIVND (reference sequence). V was cut by 3 bases and J by 6 bases, with 9 bases left in between. CDR3 length: 13 residues.

The V call is TRBV5-8, the J call TRBJ1-3, with 7 positions matching TRBD1. V lost 1 base and J lost 2; bases outside the gene matches: 3. The CDR3 has 15 amino acids. From germline, CDR1 is SGHTS and CDR2 YDEGEE. The CDR3 region is CASSLRQGAGNTIYF. The DNA of the CDR3 is TGTGCCAGCAGCTTGCGTCAGGGGGCTGGAAACACCATATATTTT. Variable domain in full (rest from reference TRBV5-8 and TRBJ1-3): EAGVTQSPTHLIKTRGQQATLRCSPISGHTSVYWYQQALGLGLQFLLWYDEGEERNRGNFPPRFSGRQFPNYSSELNVNALELEDSALYLCASSLRQGAGNTIYFGEGSWLTVV.

A single count supports this clone. The CDR3: CAWSSGLAGGGETQYF. CDR3 in DNA: TGTGCCTGGAGTTCGGGACTAGCGGGAGGGGGAGAGACCCAGTACTTC. The chain recombines TRBV30 with TRBJ2-5; 16 bases are shared with TRBD2. The CDR3 is 16 amino acids. The trim removed 2 bases at V and 4 bases at J, leaving 4 bases unmatched. Germline V gives CDR1 GTSNPN, CDR2 SVGIG (reference sequence). The full variable domain, in which reference TRBV30 and TRBJ2-5 provide the parts outside the CDR3, is SQTIHQWPATLVQPVGSPLSLECTVEGTSNPNLYWYRQAAGRGLQLLFYSVGIGQISSEVPQNLSASRPQDRQFILSSKKLLLSDSGFYLCAWSSGLAGGGETQYFGPGTRLLVL.

This chain links TRBV4-3 with TRBJ2-7; 11 bases agree with TRBD1. This CDR3 region has 15 residues. The J segment lost 4 bases and the V segment lost 4 bases, leaving 6 bases of the junction unmatched. Germline V lookup: CDR1 LGHNA, CDR2 YSLEER. CDR3 sequence reads: CASSLRTGGTYEQYF. The CDR3 DNA is TGCGCCAGCAGCCTGCGGACAGGGGGCACTTACGAGCAGTACTTC.

In this sample, this clone turned up once. This chain links TRBV11-2 with TRBJ2-7, with TRBD1 as a possible D gene (5 bases). CDR1 and CDR2 (germline): SGHAT, FQNNGV. The CDR3 has 15 residues. V was trimmed by 5 bases and J by 4 bases, leaving 18 bases between them. CDR3 residues: CASSTRVPAEYEQYF. DNA of the CDR3: TGTGCCAGCAGCACCAGGGTCCCAGCAGAGTACGAGCAGTACTTC.

The V and J genes are TRBV19 and TRBJ2-4; 7 nucleotides line up with TRBD1. CDR1 LNHDA and CDR2 SQIVND come from the germline V gene (reference sequence). The V and J ends lost 6 bases and 1 base, in that order; junction bases with no gene match: 12. This CDR3 contains 17 residues. CDR3 protein: CASREPTGSLAKNIQYF. CDR3 sequence (DNA): TGTGCCAGTAGGGAACCGACAGGGTCGTTGGCCAAAAACATTCAGTACTTC.

The genes are TRBV30 and TRBJ1-5; D unresolved. V lost 4 bases to trimming and J lost 0 bases, with 10 bases between them. This CDR3 is built from 14 residues. CDR1 GTSNPN and CDR2 SVGIG come from the germline V gene (reference sequence). This CDR3 is CAWTVPYSNQPQHF. The CDR3 DNA follows: TGTGCCTGGACGGTACCCTATAGCAATCAGCCCCAGCATTTT.

This clone occurred once. The chain carries TRBV4-1 and TRBJ2-1, with no clear D. CDR1 is MGHRA, CDR2 YSYEKL, per germline. V lost 0 bases, J lost 7 bases, and 4 bases lay in between. The CDR3 spans 12 residues. CDR3 bases: TGCGCCAGCAGCCAAGATAGGAATGAGCAGTTCTTC. Translated: CASSQDRNEQFF.

The chain combines TRBV7-6 with TRBJ2-7; 11 bases are shared with TRBD2. The CDR3 sequence is 15 residues long. With 0 bases clipped from V and 5 bases from J, the junction kept 3 bases outside the gene matches. Germline-derived CDR1 and CDR2 are SGHVS and FNYEAQ. As DNA, the CDR3 is TGTGCCAGCAGCTTAGCACTAGCGGGAGCGAACGAGCAGTACTTC. Amino acids: CASSLALAGANEQYF.

The V call is TRBV5-1, the J call TRBJ2-2, with TRBD1 matching 8 bases. V lost 4 bases to trimming and J lost 2 bases; unmatched junction nucleotides: 7. The CDR3 length is 16 residues. Germline V CDR1 and CDR2: SGHRS, YFSETQ. This chain's CDR3 is CASSTYRGSNTGELFF. CDR3 nucleotides: TGCGCCAGCAGCACATACAGGGGGTCAAACACCGGGGAGCTGTTTTTT.

The chain employs TRBV14 and TRBJ2-7, with 10 positions matching TRBD1. CDR3 size: 14 residues. The ends lost 4 bases at V and 2 bases at J; junction bases unmatched: 2. CDR1 SGHDN and CDR2 FVKESK come from the germline V gene. Written as DNA, the CDR3 is TGTGCCAGCAGCCGACAGGGGGCCGCCTACGAGCAGTACTTC. It is translated as CASSRQGAAYEQYF.

This chain joins TRBV2 and TRBJ2-2; no firm D call. CDR1 and CDR2 (germline): SNHLY, FYNNEI. V was shortened by 0 bases and J by 2 bases, with 13 bases between the two germline ends. The CDR3 is 17 amino acids. As DNA, the CDR3 is TGTGCCAGCAGTGAAGCGCATGGTAGTTTTAACACCGGGGAGCTGTTTTTT. This encodes CASSEAHGSFNTGELFF.

The chain employs TRBV5-4 and TRBJ1-1; 7 bases match TRBD1. Trimming cost V 1 base and J 1 base; bases outside gene matches: 4. CDR3 length equals 15 residues. In germline, CDR1 is SGHNT, CDR2 YYREEE (reference sequence). The CDR3 bases are TGTGCCAGCAGCTTGCAACAGGGGAGGAACACTGAAGCTTTCTTT. Residues: CASSLQQGRNTEAFF.

The chain is built from TRBV6-4 and TRBJ1-3, with TRBD1 as a possible D gene (5 bases). Germline CDR1 MRHNA, CDR2 SNTAGT. The CDR3 consists of 17 residues. Trimming cost V 4 bases and J 0 bases, with 16 bases left between them. CDR3 sequence reads: CASSVWTTIVSGNTIYF. The CDR3 nucleotides are TGTGCCAGCAGTGTTTGGACAACTATAGTCTCTGGAAACACCATATATTTT.

The genes are TRBV28 and TRBJ2-7; no clear D gene. The ends were cut back, 2 bases at V and 4 bases at J, with 12 bases in the middle. Per germline, CDR1 MDHEN and CDR2 SYDVKM. CDR3 length: 14 amino acids. This CDR3 is CASSLGTERYEQYF. CDR3 DNA sequence: TGTGCCAGCAGTTTAGGTACGGAAAGGTACGAGCAGTACTTC.

The genes are TRBV27 and TRBJ2-7; 9 bases align to TRBD2. This CDR3 comprises 15 residues. CDR1 MNHEY and CDR2 SMNVEV come from the germline V gene (reference sequence). V shed 3 bases and J 5 bases; nucleotides not matched to a gene: 8. The CDR3 nucleotides are TGTGCCAGCAGTTTCAGGCGGGAGGGACCCGACGAGCAGTACTTC. Translation: CASSFRREGPDEQYF.

The chain combines TRBV19 with TRBJ2-6; 11 nucleotides line up with TRBD1. The CDR3 is 17 amino acids. Per the germline V gene, CDR1 is LNHDA and CDR2 is SQIVND (reference sequence). The V gene end was trimmed by 6 bases and the J gene end by 3 bases; junction bases not matched to a gene: 7. The CDR3 DNA follows: TGTGCCAGTAGCGGAAGGACAGGGGGCTTTGGGGCCAACGTCCTGACTTTC. The encoded protein is CASSGRTGGFGANVLTF.

The rearrangement uses TRBV7-9 and TRBJ2-2; D is perhaps TRBD1 (5 bases). Germline V gene sequence: CDR1 SEHNR, CDR2 FQNEAQ (reference sequence). The CDR3 totals 15 residues. Deletions cut 2 bases from V and 3 bases from J, with 10 bases between. The CDR3 nucleotides are TGTGCCAGCAGCTTATGGGTAGGGGACACCGGGGAGCTGTTTTTT. Amino acid sequence: CASSLWVGDTGELFF.